Listed here are 7 T cell receptor beta chains from one sample, sequenced in a study of identical twins. Each CDR3 protein gets one entry after TCRdb re-called the 5' RACE reads with MiXCR. The sample includes roughly 630,000 distinct CDR3 sequences, roughly 7.2% of them seen just once. This same sample was also part of a study on yellow fever vaccine responses in identical twins.

Material for sequencing was PBMCs. These receptors were collected from a woman aged 18-30 years in good health.

At least ten counts were recorded for this clonotype. The gene calls are TRBV2 and TRBJ1-5, with 12 bases lining up with TRBD1. Germline V gene sequence: CDR1 SNHLY, CDR2 FYNNEI. The CDR3 sequence is 16 residues long. The V segment lost 8 bases and the J segment 7 bases; nucleotides outside the gene matches: 12. The CDR3 DNA reads as TGTGCCAGCGAATCCGGGACAGGGGGCTCGAGACAGCCCCAGCATTTT. Its protein product is CASESGTGGSRQPQHF.

This clonotype came up a few times. This sequence joins TRBV12-3 or TRBV12-4 and TRBJ1-5; D is unclear. V lost 6 bases, J lost 2 bases, and 17 bases lay in between. CDR3 size: 16 residues. Written as DNA, the CDR3 is TGTGCCAGCAGCCCCTCGCGGGAACGGGGCAATCAGCCCCAGCATTTT. It is translated as CASSPSRERGNQPQHF.

The sample holds many counts of this clonotype. The V gene is TRBV2, the J gene TRBJ2-7, with a tentative D call TRBD1 (6 bases). The germline V and J ends were trimmed by 3 bases and 4 bases, with 7 bases remaining between them. CDR1 and CDR2 (germline): SNHLY, FYNNEI. The CDR3 runs 12 residues. The DNA of the CDR3 is TGTGCCAGCAGTGAGCAGGGGTACGAGCAGTACTTC. Protein: CASSEQGYEQYF.

This clonotype appeared a few times. The V and J genes are TRBV3-1 and TRBJ2-1, with D maybe TRBD2 (6 bases). Germline CDR1 LGHDT, CDR2 YNNKEL (reference sequence). This CDR3 comprises 14 residues. Trimming pared 1 base from V and 8 bases from J, leaving 12 bases between. Written as DNA, the CDR3 is TGTGCCAGCAGCCAAGGGGTAGGAGGGTATGAGCAGTTCTTC. Its translation is CASSQGVGGYEQFF.

The chain carries TRBV6-5 and TRBJ2-5, with TRBD2 matching over 8 bases. The V gene's germline CDR1 is MNHEY and CDR2 SVGAGI. The ends lost 0 bases at V and 6 bases at J; junction bases unmatched: 15. The CDR3 has 18 residues. CDR3 coding DNA: TGTGCCAGCAGTTACTCGCTGGCTAGCATGCGGGGGGCCAAGACCCAGTACTTC. It is translated as CASSYSLASMRGAKTQYF.

The chain recombines TRBV29-1 with TRBJ2-1; 15 bases match TRBD2. The CDR3 sequence is 14 residues long. V trimming: 7 bases; J trimming: 8 bases; junction bases outside the gene matches: 6. The germline V gene encodes CDR1 SQVTM and CDR2 ANQGSEA. DNA of the CDR3: TGCAGCGCAGGACTAGCGGGAGGGCCTCATGAGCAGTTCTTC. Translation gives CSAGLAGGPHEQFF.

This clonotype was seen a few times. The chain recombines TRBV20-1 with TRBJ2-5; TRBD1 might be the D (6 bases). Per germline, CDR1 DFQATT and CDR2 SNEGSKA (reference sequence). Trimming cost V 0 bases and J 0 bases, with 11 bases left between them. The CDR3 extends over 15 amino acids. The CDR3: CSARDPGHHQETQYF. Here the CDR3 DNA reads TGCAGTGCTAGAGATCCGGGACACCACCAAGAGACCCAGTACTTC.